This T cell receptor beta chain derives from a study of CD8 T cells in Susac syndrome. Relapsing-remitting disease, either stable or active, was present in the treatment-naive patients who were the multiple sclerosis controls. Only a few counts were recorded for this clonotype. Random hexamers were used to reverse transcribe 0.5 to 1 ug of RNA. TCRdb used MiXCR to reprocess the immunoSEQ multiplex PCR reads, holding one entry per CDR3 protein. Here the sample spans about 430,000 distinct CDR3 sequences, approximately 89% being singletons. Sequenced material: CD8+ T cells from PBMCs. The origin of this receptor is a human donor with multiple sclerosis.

The CDR3 loop reads CASSLEAGGPGEQFF. In DNA, the CDR3 is TGTGCCAGCAGCTTAGAGGCGGGAGGCCCCGGGGAGCAGTTCTTC. The chain couples TRBV7-9 to TRBJ2-1; 8 bases line up with TRBD2. Trimming cost V 1 base and J 10 bases; bases outside gene matches: 9. CDR1 and CDR2 (germline): SEHNR, FQNEAQ (reference sequence). CDR3 length: 15 residues.